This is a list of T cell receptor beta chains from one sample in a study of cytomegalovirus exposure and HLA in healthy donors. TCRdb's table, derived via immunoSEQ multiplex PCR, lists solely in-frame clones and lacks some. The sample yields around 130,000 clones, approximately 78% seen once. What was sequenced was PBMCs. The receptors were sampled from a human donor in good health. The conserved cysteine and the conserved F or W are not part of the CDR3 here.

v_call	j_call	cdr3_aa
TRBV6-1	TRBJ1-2	ASSVYPDSQYGYT
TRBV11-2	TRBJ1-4	ASSLDRKEKLF
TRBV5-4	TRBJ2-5	ASSFSGQETQY
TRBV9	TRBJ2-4	ASSPGSLGKNIQY
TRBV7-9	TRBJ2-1	ASSLVASSYEQF
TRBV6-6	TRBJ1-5	ASSYSARNQPQH
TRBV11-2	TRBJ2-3	ASSQTSGAAGGTQY
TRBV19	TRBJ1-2	ASSWDSDYGYT
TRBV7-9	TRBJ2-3	ASRPTGGGTDTQY
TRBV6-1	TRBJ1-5	ASSEWGQGLGQPQH
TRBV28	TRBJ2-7	ASRLNPPGSYEQY
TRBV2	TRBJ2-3	ASSDREGQTDTQY
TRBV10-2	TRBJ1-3	ASSGRDSSGNTIY
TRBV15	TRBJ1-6	ATSTSPVTGHNSPLH
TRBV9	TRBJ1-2	ASSLRTGTNYGYT
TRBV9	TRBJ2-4	ASSVEGVETGQLAKNIQY
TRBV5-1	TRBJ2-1	ASTGRGLAGVIGNEQF
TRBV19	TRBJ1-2	ASSIGGGTGLNYGYT
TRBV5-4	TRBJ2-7	ASSFGGSSYEQY
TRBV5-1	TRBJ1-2	ASSSPVLGGPTKNSFGYT
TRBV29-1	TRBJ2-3	SVGRDSTDTQY
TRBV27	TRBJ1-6	ASSTTDFSYNSPLH
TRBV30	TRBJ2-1	AWSRYNEQF
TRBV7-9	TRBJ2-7	ASSSGQVSSSYEQY
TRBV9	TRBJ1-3	ASSVRDSGNTIY
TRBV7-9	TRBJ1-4	ASSLTGGNEKLF
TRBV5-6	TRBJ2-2	ASSFLAGSGELF
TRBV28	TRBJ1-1	ASTSTFLSEAF
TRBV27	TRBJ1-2	ARDRRANYGYT
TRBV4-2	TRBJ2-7	ASSQETSGAPYEQY
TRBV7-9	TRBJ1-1	ASSWTTGGDLGTEAF
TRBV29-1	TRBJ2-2	SGGQGAPGELF
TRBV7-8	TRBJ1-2	ASSLVGDRHHGYT
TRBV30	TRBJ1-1	AWSAGRQNTEAF
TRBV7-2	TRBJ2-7	ASSYLAGGAYEQY
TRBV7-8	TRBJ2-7	ASSLEVQGSSYEQY
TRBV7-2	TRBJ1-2	ASSPVPGQGFLNYGYT
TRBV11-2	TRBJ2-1	ASSLEWGLAGTNEQF
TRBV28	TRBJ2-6	ASRAQGGANVLT
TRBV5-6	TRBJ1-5	ASSSLRAILRNQPQH
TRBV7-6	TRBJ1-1	ASSISTGNTEAF
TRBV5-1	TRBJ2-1	ASSISSGGAINEQF
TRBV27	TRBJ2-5	ASRQGAGETQY
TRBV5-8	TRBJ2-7	ASSKGLAGPGEQY
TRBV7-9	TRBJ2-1	ASGTGVVNEQF
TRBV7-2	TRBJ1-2	ASSPSWTHQIGYT